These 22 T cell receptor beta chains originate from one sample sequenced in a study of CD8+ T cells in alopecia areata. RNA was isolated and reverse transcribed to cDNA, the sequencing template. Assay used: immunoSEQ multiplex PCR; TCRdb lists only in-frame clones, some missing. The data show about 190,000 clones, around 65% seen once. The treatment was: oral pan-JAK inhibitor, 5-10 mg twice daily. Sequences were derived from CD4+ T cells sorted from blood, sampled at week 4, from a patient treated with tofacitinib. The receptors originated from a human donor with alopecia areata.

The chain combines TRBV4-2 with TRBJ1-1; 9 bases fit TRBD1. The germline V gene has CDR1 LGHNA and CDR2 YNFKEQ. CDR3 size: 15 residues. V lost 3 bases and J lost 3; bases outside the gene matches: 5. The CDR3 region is CASSHAGQGDTEAFF. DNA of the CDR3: TGTGCCAGCAGCCATGCGGGACAGGGTGACACTGAAGCTTTCTTT.

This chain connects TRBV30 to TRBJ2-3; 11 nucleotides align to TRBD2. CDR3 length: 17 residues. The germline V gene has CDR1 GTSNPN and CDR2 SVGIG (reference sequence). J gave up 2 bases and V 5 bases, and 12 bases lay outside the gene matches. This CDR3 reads CAWPTSGGPVTTDTQYF. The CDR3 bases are TGTGCCTGGCCTACTAGCGGGGGCCCCGTCACCACAGATACGCAGTATTTT.

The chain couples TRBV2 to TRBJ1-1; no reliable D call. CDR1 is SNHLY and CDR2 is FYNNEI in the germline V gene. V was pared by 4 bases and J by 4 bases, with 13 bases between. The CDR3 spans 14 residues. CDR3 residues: CASSAGIIGTEAFF. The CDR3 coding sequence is TGTGCCAGCAGTGCGGGGATCATTGGCACTGAAGCTTTCTTT.

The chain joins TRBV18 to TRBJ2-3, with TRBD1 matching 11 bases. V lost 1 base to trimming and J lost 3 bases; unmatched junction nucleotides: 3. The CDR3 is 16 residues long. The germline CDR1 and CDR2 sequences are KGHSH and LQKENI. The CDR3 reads CASSPRGQGATDTQYF. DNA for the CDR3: TGTGCCAGCTCACCACGAGGACAGGGGGCTACAGATACGCAGTATTTT.

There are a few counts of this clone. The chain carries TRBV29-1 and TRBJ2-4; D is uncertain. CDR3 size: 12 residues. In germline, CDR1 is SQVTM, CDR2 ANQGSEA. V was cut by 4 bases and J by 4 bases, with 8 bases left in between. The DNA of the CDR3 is TGCAGCGTTGGGGATACGAAAAACATTCAGTACTTC. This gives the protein CSVGDTKNIQYF.

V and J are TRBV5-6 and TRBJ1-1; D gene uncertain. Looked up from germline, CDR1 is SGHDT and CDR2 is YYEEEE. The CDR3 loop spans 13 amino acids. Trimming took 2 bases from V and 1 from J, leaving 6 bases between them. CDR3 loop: CASSLSRNTEAFF. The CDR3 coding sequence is TGTGCCAGCAGCTTATCCAGGAACACTGAAGCTTTCTTT.

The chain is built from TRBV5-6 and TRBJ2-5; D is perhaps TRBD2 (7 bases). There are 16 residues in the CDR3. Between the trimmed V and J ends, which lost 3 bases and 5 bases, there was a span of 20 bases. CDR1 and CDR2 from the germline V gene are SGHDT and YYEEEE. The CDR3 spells CASSSSGTRVAETQYF. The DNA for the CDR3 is TGTGCCAGCAGCTCGAGCGGGACACGGGTGGCCGAGACCCAGTACTTC.

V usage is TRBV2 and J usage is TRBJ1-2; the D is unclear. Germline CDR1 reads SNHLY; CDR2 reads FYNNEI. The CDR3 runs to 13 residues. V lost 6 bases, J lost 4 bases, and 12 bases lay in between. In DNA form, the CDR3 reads TGTGCCAGCAGGCGCACAAATACCTATGGCTACACCTTC. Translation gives CASRRTNTYGYTF.

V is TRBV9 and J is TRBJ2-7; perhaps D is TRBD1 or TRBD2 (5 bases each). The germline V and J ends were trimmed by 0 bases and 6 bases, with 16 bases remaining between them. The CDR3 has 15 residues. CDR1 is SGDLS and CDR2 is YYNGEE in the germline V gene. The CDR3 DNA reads TGTGCCAGCAGCGTAGATTCGGGACCTACCCTCGAGCAGTACTTC. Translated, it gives CASSVDSGPTLEQYF.

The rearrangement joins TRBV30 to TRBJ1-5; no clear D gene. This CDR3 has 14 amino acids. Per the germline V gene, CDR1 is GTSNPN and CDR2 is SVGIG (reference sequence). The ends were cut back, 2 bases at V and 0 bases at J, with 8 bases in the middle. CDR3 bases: TGTGCCTGGAGTAAACTGAATAGCAATCAGCCCCAGCATTTT. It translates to CAWSKLNSNQPQHF.

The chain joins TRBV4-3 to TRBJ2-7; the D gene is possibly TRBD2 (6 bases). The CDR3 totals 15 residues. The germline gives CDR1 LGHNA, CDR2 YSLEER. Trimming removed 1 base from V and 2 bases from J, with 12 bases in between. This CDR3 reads CASSQGRGTAYEQYF. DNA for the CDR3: TGCGCCAGCAGCCAAGGTCGCGGGACGGCCTACGAGCAGTACTTC.

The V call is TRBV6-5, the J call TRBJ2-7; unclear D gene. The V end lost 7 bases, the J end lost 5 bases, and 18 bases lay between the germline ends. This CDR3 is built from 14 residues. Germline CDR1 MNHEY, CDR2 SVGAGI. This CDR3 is CASNELGGMDEQYF. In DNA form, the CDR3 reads TGTGCCAGCAATGAGTTGGGCGGTATGGACGAGCAGTACTTC.

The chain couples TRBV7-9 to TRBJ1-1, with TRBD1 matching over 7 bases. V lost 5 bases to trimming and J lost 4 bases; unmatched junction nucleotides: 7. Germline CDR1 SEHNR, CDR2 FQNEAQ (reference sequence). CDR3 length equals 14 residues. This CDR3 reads CASSPRQGSTEAFF. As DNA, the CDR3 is TGTGCCAGCAGCCCTAGACAGGGTAGCACTGAAGCTTTCTTT.

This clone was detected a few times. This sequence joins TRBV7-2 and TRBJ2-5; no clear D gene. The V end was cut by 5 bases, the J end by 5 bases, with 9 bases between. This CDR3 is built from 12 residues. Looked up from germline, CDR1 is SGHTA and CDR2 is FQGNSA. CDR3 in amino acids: CASSPNRETQYF. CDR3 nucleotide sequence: TGTGCCAGCAGCCCAAACCGGGAGACCCAGTACTTC.

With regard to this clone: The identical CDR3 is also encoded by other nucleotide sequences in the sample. CDR3 nucleotide sequence: TGTGCCAGCAGCCTCGGACAGCAAGAGACCCAGTACTTC. The encoded protein is CASSLGQQETQYF. The chain has TRBV7-2 and TRBJ2-5; tentatively, D is TRBD1 (6 bases). The CDR3 consists of 13 residues. CDR1 and CDR2 (germline): SGHTA, FQGNSA. V was trimmed by 5 bases and J by 2 bases, leaving 9 bases between them. The variable domain in full, completed from reference TRBV7-2 and TRBJ2-5, reads GAGVSQSPSNKVTEKGKDVELRCDPISGHTALYWYRQSLGQGLEFLIYFQGNSAPDKSGLPSDRFSAERTGGSVSTLTIQRTQQEDSAVYLCASSLGQQETQYFGPGTRLLVL.

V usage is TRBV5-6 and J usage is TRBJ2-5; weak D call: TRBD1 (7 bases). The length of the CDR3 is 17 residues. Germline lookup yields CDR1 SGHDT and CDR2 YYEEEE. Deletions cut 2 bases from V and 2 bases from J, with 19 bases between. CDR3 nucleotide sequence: TGTGCCAGCAGCTTAGTAGGGGGCTTGGAGGGACAAGAGACCCAGTACTTC. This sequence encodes CASSLVGGLEGQETQYF.

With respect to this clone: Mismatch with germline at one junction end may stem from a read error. The CDR3 coding sequence is TGCAGCGTTGACCGGCCTGAAACTTTCTTT. Its translation: CSVDRPETFF. The V gene is TRBV29-1, the J gene TRBJ1-1; the D is unclear. Germline CDR1 and CDR2: SQVTM and ANQGSEA. The CDR3 has 10 residues. The full variable domain, with the rest looked up from reference TRBV29-1 and TRBJ1-1, is SAVISQKPSRDICQRGTSLTIQCQVDSQVTMMFWYRQQPGQSLTLIATANQGSEATYESGFVIDKFPISRPNLTFSTLTVSNMSPEDSSIYLCSVDRPETFFGQGTRLTVV.

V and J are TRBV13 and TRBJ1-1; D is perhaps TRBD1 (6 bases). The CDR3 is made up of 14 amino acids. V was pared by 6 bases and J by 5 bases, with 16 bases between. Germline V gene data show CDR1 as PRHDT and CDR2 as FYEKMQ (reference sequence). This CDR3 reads CASSFNQGLTEAFF. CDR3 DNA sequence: TGTGCCAGCAGTTTCAACCAGGGGTTAACTGAAGCTTTCTTT. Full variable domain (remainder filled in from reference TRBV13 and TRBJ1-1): AAGVIQSPRHLIKEKRETATLKCYPIPRHDTVYWYQQGPGQDPQFLISFYEKMQSDKGSIPDRFSAQQFSDYHSELNMSSLELGDSALYFCASSFNQGLTEAFFGQGTRLTVV.

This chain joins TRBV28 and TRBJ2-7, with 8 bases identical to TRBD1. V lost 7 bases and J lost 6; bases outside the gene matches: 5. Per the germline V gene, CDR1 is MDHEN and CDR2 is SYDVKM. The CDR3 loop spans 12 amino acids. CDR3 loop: CASISTGAEQYF. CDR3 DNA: TGTGCCAGCATATCGACAGGGGCCGAGCAGTACTTC.

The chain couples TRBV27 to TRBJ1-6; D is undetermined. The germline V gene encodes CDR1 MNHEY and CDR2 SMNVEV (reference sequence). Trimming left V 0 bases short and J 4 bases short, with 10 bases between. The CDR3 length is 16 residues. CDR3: CASSLSGAGYNSPLHF. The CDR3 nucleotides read TGTGCCAGCAGTTTATCGGGAGCGGGTTATAATTCACCCCTCCACTTT.

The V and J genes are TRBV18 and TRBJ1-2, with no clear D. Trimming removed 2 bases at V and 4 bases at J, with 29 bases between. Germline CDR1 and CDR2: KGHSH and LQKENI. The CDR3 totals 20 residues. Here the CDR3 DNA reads TGTGCCAGCTCACCAAGGAATGGTGGTCCCGGGCAGCTCGGAGGCTATGGCTACACCTTC. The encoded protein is CASSPRNGGPGQLGGYGYTF. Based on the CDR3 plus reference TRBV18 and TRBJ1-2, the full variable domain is NAGVMQNPRHLVRRRGQEARLRCSPMKGHSHVYWYRQLPEEGLKFMVYLQKENIIDESGMPKERFSAEFPKEGPSILRIQQVVRGDSAAYFCASSPRNGGPGQLGGYGYTFGSGTRLTVV.

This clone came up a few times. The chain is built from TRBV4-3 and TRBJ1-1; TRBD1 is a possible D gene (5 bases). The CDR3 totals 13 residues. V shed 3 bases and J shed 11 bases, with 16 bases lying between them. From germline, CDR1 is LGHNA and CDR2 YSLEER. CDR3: CASSQAWGESAFF. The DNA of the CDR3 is TGCGCCAGCAGCCAGGCCTGGGGGGAATCGGCTTTCTTT.